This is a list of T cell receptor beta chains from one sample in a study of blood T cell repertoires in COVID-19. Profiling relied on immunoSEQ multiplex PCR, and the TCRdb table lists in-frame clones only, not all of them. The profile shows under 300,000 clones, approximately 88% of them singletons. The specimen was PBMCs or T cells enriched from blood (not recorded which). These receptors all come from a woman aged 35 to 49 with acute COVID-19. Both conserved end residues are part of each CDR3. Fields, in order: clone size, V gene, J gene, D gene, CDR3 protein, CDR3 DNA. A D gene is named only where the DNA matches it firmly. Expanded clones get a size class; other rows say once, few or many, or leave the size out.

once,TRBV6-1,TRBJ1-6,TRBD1,CASSEMVRQGADNSPLHF,TGTGCCAGCAGTGAAATGGTTCGACAGGGGGCCGATAATTCACCCCTCCACTTT
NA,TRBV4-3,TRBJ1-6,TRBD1,CASSRQGAGDSPLHF,TGCGCCAGCAGCCGTCAGGGGGCCGGGGATTCACCCCTCCACTTT
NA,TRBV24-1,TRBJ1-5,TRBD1,CATSDPDRGPGTQHF,TGTGCCACCAGTGACCCTGACAGGGGGCCTGGGACCCAGCATTTT
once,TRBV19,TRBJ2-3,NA,CASSPPADTQYF,TGTGCCAGTAGCCCCCCAGCGGATACGCAGTATTTT
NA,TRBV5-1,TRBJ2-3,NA,CASSLVAGEDTQYF,TGCGCCAGCAGCTTGGTAGCAGGGGAGGATACGCAGTATTTT
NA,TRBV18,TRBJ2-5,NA,CASSPPRGAGSQETQYF,TGTGCCAGCTCACCCCCCCGGGGGGCGGGAAGCCAAGAGACCCAGTACTTC
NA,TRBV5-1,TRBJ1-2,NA,CASSATSTNYGYTF,TGCGCCAGCAGCGCTACCTCTACTAACTATGGCTACACCTTC
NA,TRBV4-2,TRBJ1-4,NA,CASSPGDSNEKLFF,TGTGCCAGCAGCCCCGGGGACTCTAATGAAAAACTGTTTTTT
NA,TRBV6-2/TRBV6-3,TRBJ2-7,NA,CASSSPARGGYEQYF,TGTGCCAGCAGCTCCCCTGCCAGAGGGGGCTACGAGCAGTACTTC
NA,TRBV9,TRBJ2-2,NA,CASSVGGVNTGELFF,TGTGCCAGCAGCGTTGGCGGGGTGAACACCGGGGAGCTGTTTTTT
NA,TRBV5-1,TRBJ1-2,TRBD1,CASSWGQGAYGYTF,TGCGCCAGCAGCTGGGGACAGGGGGCTTATGGCTACACCTTC
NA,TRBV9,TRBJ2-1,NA,CASSVAWAGPYNEQFF,TGTGCCAGCAGCGTAGCGTGGGCCGGCCCCTACAATGAGCAGTTCTTC
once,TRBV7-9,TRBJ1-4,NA,CASSRPRGQRHEKLFF,TGTGCCAGCAGCCGACCCAGAGGACAGAGACATGAAAAACTGTTTTTT
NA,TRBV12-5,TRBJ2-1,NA,CASGPSGGSFADNEQFF,TGTGCTAGTGGCCCCAGCGGAGGTTCCTTCGCAGACAATGAGCAGTTCTTC
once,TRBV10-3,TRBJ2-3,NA,CAITAGTDTQYF,TGTGCCATCACCGCCGGGACAGATACGCAGTATTTT
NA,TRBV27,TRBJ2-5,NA,CASSLGGKVQETQYF,TGTGCCAGCAGTTTAGGAGGAAAGGTGCAAGAGACCCAGTACTTC
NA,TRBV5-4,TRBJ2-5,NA,CASSFRTAPVTQYF,TGTGCCAGCAGCTTTAGGACTGCTCCTGTGACCCAGTACTTC
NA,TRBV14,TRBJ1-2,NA,CASSQAPRVDYGYTF,TGTGCCAGCAGCCAAGCGCCCAGGGTAGACTATGGCTACACCTTC
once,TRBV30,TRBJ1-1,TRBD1,CAWSDKQGAWGTEAFF,TGTGCCTGGAGTGACAAACAGGGGGCTTGGGGGACTGAAGCTTTCTTT
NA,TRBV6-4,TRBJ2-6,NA,CASSEGRGANVLTF,TGTGCCAGCAGTGAGGGCAGAGGGGCCAACGTCCTGACTTTC
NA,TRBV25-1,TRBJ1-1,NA,CASERNTEAFF,TGTGCCAGCGAGCGCAACACTGAAGCTTTCTTT
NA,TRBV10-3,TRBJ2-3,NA,CAISESGGTDTQYF,TGTGCCATCAGTGAGTCCGGGGGCACAGATACGCAGTATTTT
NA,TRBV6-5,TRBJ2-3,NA,CASRRGHQKADTQYF,TGTGCCAGCAGGAGGGGACACCAAAAAGCAGATACGCAGTATTTT
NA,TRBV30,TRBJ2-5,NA,CAWSTPRGETQYF,TGTGCCTGGAGTACCCCACGAGGAGAGACCCAGTACTTC